The following is a TCR beta chain sequence with its context. Its antigen is as yet unknown. The source of the sample is a study of long-term antiretroviral therapy in people with HIV. Points from the study as a whole: Blood collection from the mid-2000s to the late 2010s possibly occurred under older ART regimens. Information pertaining to ART adherence, viral resistance or therapeutic modifications was not obtained.

The CDR3 extends over 18 amino acids. V lost 0 bases, J lost 0 bases, and 5 bases stayed unmatched. Germline V gene lookup returns CDR1 SGDLS and CDR2 YYNGEE. At the survey level, the v3.0 immunoSEQ assay was run. Data came from immunoSEQ multiplex PCR; TCRdb stores just in-frame clones and leaves some out. The sample shows over 25,000 clones, 70% to 85% of them seen only once. Every one of the donors gave at least one pre-ART PBMC sample and at least two post-ART PBMC samples. The sequence came from a young man with HIV. The sequencing used unsorted PBMCs, collected 0.8 years before starting antiretroviral therapy. The V gene is TRBV9, the J gene TRBJ2-2, with 10 bases fitting TRBD2. In DNA form, the CDR3 reads TGTGCCAGCAGCGTAGCTGGTAGCGGGAGGACGAACACCGGGGAGCTGTTTTTT. Translation gives CASSVAGSGRTNTGELFF.